These 8 T cell receptor beta chains were sequenced from one sample in a study of shared clonotypes between healthy human individuals (dated by TCRdb to between 2020 and 2021). CD8 naive samples consisted of CD45RO-negative cells that were positively selected for CCR7, yielding a CD45RA+CCR7+ population without TemRA cells. The protocol used for the library was the immunoSEQ multiplex PCR assay. The immuneACCESS repertoire file appears here via TCRdb, limited to in-frame rearrangements. These files lack a portion of the clones; in checked studies, under half of the deficit traces to unresolved V genes, and the cause of the others is not known. In all, the sample holds 1.5 million to 2.5 million clones, and 85% to 95% of those were seen once. The leading ten clones occupy 1% to 1.5% of the sample. Material: naive CD8+ T cells sorted from blood. The cell subset or site label, as the study defines it: CD45RA+CCR7+. The receptors were sampled from a young man in good health.

The rearrangement links TRBV6-5 to TRBJ1-6, with TRBD1 matching over 7 bases. V shed 2 bases, J shed 3 bases, and the junction held 4 bases outside the gene matches. CDR3 length equals 16 residues. The germline V gene has CDR1 MNHEY and CDR2 SVGAGI. The CDR3 loop reads CASSYPTGSYNSPLHF. CDR3 DNA: TGTGCCAGCAGTTACCCGACAGGGAGCTATAATTCACCCCTCCACTTT.

The chain couples TRBV5-5 to TRBJ2-7; D unresolved. The CDR3 is 16 amino acids. The V gene's germline CDR1 is SGHKS and CDR2 YYEKEE (reference sequence). The germline V and J ends were trimmed by 0 bases and 4 bases, with 17 bases remaining between them. CDR3 in amino acids: CASSLEGLDPAYEQYF. The CDR3 DNA reads TGTGCCAGCAGCTTGGAAGGTCTCGATCCCGCGTACGAGCAGTACTTC.

The chain has TRBV5-6 and TRBJ2-2; D possibly uses TRBD1 or TRBD2 (5 bases each). Trimming cost V 3 bases and J 0 bases, with 12 bases left between them. The V gene's germline CDR1 is SGHDT and CDR2 YYEEEE. The CDR3 runs 16 residues. The CDR3 is CASSSWGSSNTGELFF. The DNA for the CDR3 is TGTGCCAGCAGCTCTTGGGGGAGTTCGAACACCGGGGAGCTGTTTTTT.

The rearrangement links TRBV13 to TRBJ2-5, with 13 positions matching TRBD2. Germline assignment: CDR1 PRHDT and CDR2 FYEKMQ (reference sequence). V lost 2 bases, J lost 2 bases, and 5 bases stayed unmatched. CDR3 length: 17 amino acids. The CDR3 sequence: CASSLLGLAGEQETQYF. In nucleotides, the CDR3 is TGTGCCAGCAGCTTACTTGGACTAGCGGGAGAGCAAGAGACCCAGTACTTC.

The chain combines TRBV29-1 with TRBJ1-2; D perhaps matches TRBD1 (5 bases). CDR1 SQVTM and CDR2 ANQGSEA come from the germline V gene. The CDR3 spans 13 residues. Trimming left V 8 bases short and J 4 bases short, with 17 bases between. CDR3 nucleotide sequence: TGCAGCATTACGCCTGCAGGGACCTATGGCTACACCTTC. Translated, it gives CSITPAGTYGYTF. Based on the CDR3 plus reference TRBV29-1 and TRBJ1-2, the full variable domain is SAVISQKPSRDICQRGTSLTIQCQVDSQVTMMFWYRQQPGQSLTLIATANQGSEATYESGFVIDKFPISRPNLTFSTLTVSNMSPEDSSIYLCSITPAGTYGYTFGSGTRLTVV.

The chain combines TRBV23-1 with TRBJ2-3; 10 nucleotides align to TRBD2. TRBV23-1 is an ORF, and what it does is uncertain. Trimming cost V 0 bases and J 2 bases; bases outside gene matches: 14. This CDR3 spans 20 amino acids. The CDR3 sequence: CASSQSRLAGAKGLTDTQYF. The CDR3 region has the DNA TGCGCCAGCAGTCAATCGAGGCTAGCGGGAGCGAAGGGGCTCACAGATACGCAGTATTTT.

This rearrangement joins TRBV2 to TRBJ2-7; D perhaps matches TRBD2 (5 bases). The CDR3 sequence is 14 residues long. Trimming cost V 6 bases and J 2 bases, with 14 bases left between them. Germline assignment: CDR1 SNHLY and CDR2 FYNNEI. In DNA form, the CDR3 reads TGTGCCAGCAGCGAGTCTCTGAGGGCCTACGAGCAGTACTTC. Translation gives CASSESLRAYEQYF.

The count of this clone is one. This rearrangement joins TRBV10-3 to TRBJ2-1; the D is unclear. V lost 10 bases, J lost 4 bases, and 11 bases lay in between. Germline CDR1 ENHRY, CDR2 SYGVKD. The CDR3 extends over 12 amino acids. The CDR3 DNA sequence: TGTGCCACAGAAGGAGCTTACAATGAGCAGTTCTTC. This codes for CATEGAYNEQFF.